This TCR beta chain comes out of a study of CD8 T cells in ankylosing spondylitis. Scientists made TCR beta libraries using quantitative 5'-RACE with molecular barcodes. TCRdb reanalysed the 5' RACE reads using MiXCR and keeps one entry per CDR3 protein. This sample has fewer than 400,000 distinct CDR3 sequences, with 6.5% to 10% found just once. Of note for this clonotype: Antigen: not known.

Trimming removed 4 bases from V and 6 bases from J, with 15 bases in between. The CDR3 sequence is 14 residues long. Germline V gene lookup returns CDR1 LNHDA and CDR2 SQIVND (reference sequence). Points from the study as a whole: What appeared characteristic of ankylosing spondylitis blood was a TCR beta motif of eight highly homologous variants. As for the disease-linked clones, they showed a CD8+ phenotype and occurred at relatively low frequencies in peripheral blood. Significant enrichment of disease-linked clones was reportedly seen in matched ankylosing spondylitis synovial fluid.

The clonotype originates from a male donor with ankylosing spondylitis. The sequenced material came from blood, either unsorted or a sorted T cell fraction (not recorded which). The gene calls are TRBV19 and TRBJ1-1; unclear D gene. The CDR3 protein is CASSSRDYGAEAFF. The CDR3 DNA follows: TGTGCCAGTAGTAGCCGGGATTATGGTGCTGAAGCTTTCTTT.